These 21 T cell receptor beta chains were sequenced from one sample in a study of vaccination and CD4 T cells after COVID-19. Sequencing of the DNA from cultured CD4+ T cells was carried out with the Oncomine TCR Beta short-read assay. In TCRdb, the PCR reads were re-called with MiXCR into one record per CDR3 protein. In the table there are thousands of distinct CDR3 sequences, roughly a third of which are singletons. These TCRs' antigens remain unknown. The treatment was: approximately 9-day PBMC culture with coronavirus spike peptide pools or control peptides (ViraFEST assay). Gathering of the CD4+ T cells, from the unexposed donor, took place before the COVID-19 pandemic (2011-2018). Sequenced: CD4+ T cells from blood, cultured in vitro. The receptors come from a human donor in good health.

This clonotype appeared a few times. This sequence joins TRBV18 and TRBJ1-2; D unresolved. The germline V and J ends were trimmed by 6 bases and 8 bases, with 19 bases remaining between them. Germline CDR1 reads KGHSH; CDR2 reads LQKENI. The CDR3 totals 14 residues. The CDR3 DNA follows: TGTGCCAGCTCTCCCAACGGGGAGGCCCGCGGCTACACCTTC. Amino acid sequence: CASSPNGEARGYTF.

The rearrangement uses TRBV7-9 and TRBJ1-6; 7 nucleotides line up with TRBD1. CDR1 is SEHNR and CDR2 is FQNEAQ in the germline V gene (reference sequence). Trimming took 5 bases from V and 6 from J; bases not matched to a gene: 10. The CDR3 sequence is 16 residues long. CDR3 nucleotide sequence: TGTGCCAGCAGCCTCACGTCGGGACAGTCTAATTCACCCCTCCACTTT. Translating gives CASSLTSGQSNSPLHF.

This clonotype showed up just a few times. Here the CDR3 reads CASTLQEGRAEQYF. DNA for the CDR3: TGTGCCAGCACTCTCCAGGAGGGGCGGGCCGAGCAGTACTTC. This chain connects TRBV12-3 or TRBV12-4 to TRBJ2-7; D might be TRBD2 (6 bases). The CDR3 runs 14 residues. V lost 7 bases to trimming and J lost 6 bases, with 19 bases between them.

This clonotype was seen only a few times. The rearrangement joins TRBV6-5 to TRBJ1-5; D is possibly TRBD1 (5 bases). V gave up 0 bases and J gave up 5 bases, with 14 bases separating them. Germline V CDR1 and CDR2: MNHEY, SVGAGI. The length of the CDR3 is 16 residues. The CDR3 loop reads CASSYSGRGDYQPQHF. The CDR3 DNA reads as TGTGCCAGCAGTTACTCTGGGAGGGGCGACTATCAGCCCCAGCATTTT.

V usage is TRBV25-1 and J usage is TRBJ2-5; D may be TRBD1 or TRBD2 (6 bases each). Trimming removed 3 bases from V and 5 bases from J, with 10 bases in between. The CDR3 sequence is 13 residues long. The germline gives CDR1 MGHDK, CDR2 SYGVNS. The CDR3 sequence is CASSDGGSETQYF. In DNA form, the CDR3 reads TGTGCCAGCAGTGACGGGGGCTCGGAGACCCAGTACTTC.

The chain couples TRBV2 to TRBJ2-5; D uncertain. Germline V gene data show CDR1 as SNHLY and CDR2 as FYNNEI. The CDR3 extends over 12 amino acids. V was clipped by 3 bases and J by 3 bases, with 5 bases between them. CDR3 residues: CASSETEETQYF. In nucleotides, the CDR3 is TGTGCCAGCAGTGAGACCGAAGAGACCCAGTACTTC.

The genes are TRBV12-3 or TRBV12-4 and TRBJ1-1; 9 positions agree with TRBD1. V trimming: 4 bases; J trimming: 7 bases; junction bases outside the gene matches: 7. The CDR3 sequence is 14 residues long. CDR3 bases: TGTGCCAGCAGTTCCTGGGACAGGGTTGGTGAAGCTTTCTTT. Translated, it gives CASSSWDRVGEAFF.

This chain uses TRBV6-1 with TRBJ1-1; 8 bases fit TRBD1. Trimming took 4 bases from V and 0 from J; bases not matched to a gene: 4. Germline lookup yields CDR1 MNHNS and CDR2 SASEGT. The CDR3 consists of 15 residues. CDR3 residues: CASSASRGLNTEAFF. CDR3 nucleotides: TGTGCCAGCAGTGCCTCCAGGGGGCTGAACACTGAAGCTTTCTTT.

This clonotype was seen more than once but under ten times. CDR3 in amino acids: CASRSTWAKNIQYF. CDR3 DNA sequence: TGTGCCAGCCGCAGTACATGGGCCAAAAACATTCAGTACTTC. The chain recombines TRBV27 with TRBJ2-4, with unresolved D. The V and J ends lost 8 bases and 1 base respectively, with 12 bases between them. Germline assignment: CDR1 MNHEY and CDR2 SMNVEV (reference sequence). This CDR3 is 14 amino acids long.

The J gene is TRBJ2-5, the V gene TRBV20-1, with TRBD1 as a possible D gene (6 bases). CDR3 length equals 14 residues. Per germline, CDR1 DFQATT and CDR2 SNEGSKA (reference sequence). V was cut by 2 bases and J by 5 bases, with 15 bases left in between. The CDR3 region is CSARTPGVSETQYF. The CDR3 DNA sequence: TGCAGTGCTAGAACCCCAGGGGTGTCCGAGACCCAGTACTTC.

The V gene is TRBV7-9, the J gene TRBJ2-2; 10 bases are a match to TRBD1. This CDR3 region has 16 residues. Losses at the gene ends were 6 bases for V and 6 bases for J; bases not matched to a gene: 10. Germline assignment: CDR1 SEHNR and CDR2 FQNEAQ (reference sequence). In DNA form, the CDR3 reads TGTGCCAGCAGGAAGACAGGGGGCAAAGGTGCCGGGGAGCTGTTTTTT. It encodes CASRKTGGKGAGELFF.

This clonotype was seen only a few times. The rearrangement joins TRBV4-2 to TRBJ1-2; D remains ambiguous. Germline V CDR1 and CDR2: LGHNA, YNFKEQ. Trimming left V 0 bases short and J 3 bases short, with 14 bases between. The CDR3 sequence is 16 residues long. The CDR3 DNA reads as TGTGCCAGCAGCCAAGAACCTCCATGGAGGGACTATGGCTACACCTTC. Amino acids: CASSQEPPWRDYGYTF.

By frequency in the sample, this clonotype is medium-sized. The chain carries TRBV7-9 and TRBJ1-5, with D uncertain. The CDR3 extends over 15 amino acids. V was pared by 0 bases and J by 4 bases, with 10 bases between. Looked up from germline, CDR1 is SEHNR and CDR2 is FQNEAQ (reference sequence). The CDR3, as DNA: TGTGCCAGCAGCTTAGCGGGTCATGGGAATCAGCCCCAGCATTTT. This translates into CASSLAGHGNQPQHF. Full variable domain (rest looked up from reference TRBV7-9 and TRBJ1-5): DTGVSQNPRHKITKRGQNVTFRCDPISEHNRLYWYRQTLGQGPEFLTYFQNEAQLEKSRLLSDRFSAERPKGSFSTLEIQRTEQGDSAMYLCASSLAGHGNQPQHFGDGTRLSIL.

The J gene is TRBJ2-3, the V gene TRBV20-1, with 10 bases that match TRBD2. The J segment lost 4 bases and the V segment lost 1 base, leaving 8 bases of the junction unmatched. Germline V gives CDR1 DFQATT, CDR2 SNEGSKA (reference sequence). The CDR3 is made up of 16 amino acids. This CDR3 reads CSARVLGLAVADTQYF. The CDR3 DNA reads TGCAGTGCTAGAGTACTCGGACTAGCGGTCGCAGATACGCAGTATTTT.

The chain is built from TRBV12-3 or TRBV12-4 and TRBJ2-3, with D uncertain. The V end lost 4 bases, the J end lost 4 bases, and 6 bases lay between the germline ends. The CDR3 loop spans 12 amino acids. CDR3 amino acids: CASSSSSDTQYF. CDR3 DNA sequence: TGTGCCAGCAGTTCAAGTTCAGATACGCAGTATTTT.

V is TRBV15 and J is TRBJ2-5, with TRBD2 matching 13 bases. This CDR3 has 18 residues. The trim removed 1 base at V and 5 bases at J, leaving 10 bases unmatched. The germline gives CDR1 LNHNV, CDR2 YYDKDF (reference sequence). CDR3: CATSRGLLAGGLSETQYF. In DNA, the CDR3 is TGTGCCACCAGCAGAGGCTTACTAGCGGGGGGGCTCAGTGAGACCCAGTACTTC.

This clonotype was seen only a few times. The V and J genes are TRBV6-5 and TRBJ2-2; tentatively, D is TRBD1 (7 bases). This CDR3 comprises 17 residues. CDR1 and CDR2 (germline): MNHEY, SVGAGI. The germline V and J ends were trimmed by 2 bases and 5 bases, with 18 bases remaining between them. CDR3 nucleotides: TGTGCCAGCAGTTACCCCGTTGGAGGGGGCGATACCGGGGAGCTGTTTTTT. It encodes CASSYPVGGGDTGELFF.

V gene TRBV29-1 combines with J gene TRBJ2-5, with D perhaps TRBD1 or TRBD2 (6 bases each). Germline V gives CDR1 SQVTM, CDR2 ANQGSEA. The CDR3 sequence is 15 residues long. Between the trimmed V and J ends, which lost 1 base and 1 base, there was a span of 13 bases. CDR3 sequence (DNA): TGCAGCGTTGAAGCGGGGGCGAGCGCCCAAGAGACCCAGTACTTC. Amino acids: CSVEAGASAQETQYF.

This clonotype was picked up a small number of times. The chain uses TRBV7-6 and TRBJ2-7; TRBD2 matches 7 bases. Germline values: CDR1 SGHVS, CDR2 FNYEAQ. This CDR3 is built from 17 residues. Trimming removed 1 base from V and 6 bases from J; junction bases left unmatched: 15. Here the CDR3 DNA reads TGTGCCAGCAGCTTAGGGTCGGGAGGAGCTATGCTAGGCGAGCAGTACTTC. The encoded protein is CASSLGSGGAMLGEQYF.

Sample share makes this clonotype large (0.1 to 1%). The gene calls are TRBV5-4 and TRBJ2-2, with D hard to call. The CDR3 has 14 residues. Germline V lookup: CDR1 SGHNT, CDR2 YYREEE (reference sequence). The germline V and J ends were trimmed by 4 bases and 8 bases, with 15 bases remaining between them. This chain's CDR3 is CASSQLLDTGELFF. The CDR3 region has the DNA TGTGCCAGCAGCCAACTTCTAGATACGGGGGAGCTGTTTTTT.

This clonotype was seen only a few times. This chain connects TRBV6-1 to TRBJ1-2; no definite D call. V lost 4 bases, J lost 0 bases, and 6 bases lay in between. The V gene's germline CDR1 is MNHNS and CDR2 SASEGT. The CDR3 is made up of 13 amino acids. CDR3 nucleotide sequence: TGTGCCAGCAGTGCCCAGCCTAACTATGGCTACACCTTC. Translation gives CASSAQPNYGYTF.